Listed here is a single T cell receptor (beta chain). This record comes from a study of pediatric ulcerative colitis. TCRdb's copy holds only in-frame clones and misses some; the assay was immunoSEQ multiplex PCR. The table shows more than 50,000 clones, with 75% to 85% occurring only once. Germline values: CDR1 LGHNT, CDR2 FRNRAP. Trimming left V 1 base short and J 5 bases short, with 14 bases between. This CDR3 region has 16 residues. The sequencing input was blood. The chain has TRBV12-5 and TRBJ2-2, with a possible D match to TRBD1 (6 bases). The sequence derives from a boy between 10 and 17 years old with moderate ulcerative colitis. The CDR3 region has the DNA TGTGCTAGTGGTTTGGGGGACATTAAGGGTACCGGGGAGCTGTTTTTT. Translating gives CASGLGDIKGTGELFF.